Following are 25 T cell receptor beta chains from one sample sequenced in a study of regulatory T cells in long-lasting Graves disease. The time point is: persistent/refractory GD, antithyroid drugs over 5 years with positive TRAb. Generation of the TCR library employed RNA extracted from PBMCs. CDR3 regions were amplified by Arm-PCR using iRepertoire HTBI primers to build TCR beta libraries. From the multiplex PCR reads, TCRdb called clonotypes with MiXCR, one entry per CDR3 protein. There are over 350,000 distinct CDR3 sequences in the sample; under 25% occur only once, and more than 20% lies in the top ten. Here the sequenced sample was peripheral blood mononuclear cells (PBMCs), taken when the disease was refractory, from a patient treated with antithyroid drugs. The receptors were sampled from a female donor with Graves disease.

This clonotype has ten or more counts. This chain connects TRBV12-3 or TRBV12-4 to TRBJ1-6, with a possible D match to TRBD1 (5 bases). V lost 6 bases and J lost 7, with 10 bases in between. The CDR3 is made up of 13 amino acids. The DNA for the CDR3 is TGTGCCAGCAGGGGAACAGGAAATTCACCCCTCCACTTT. Translated: CASRGTGNSPLHF.

The table lists this clonotype with a few counts. The V and J genes are TRBV10-2 and TRBJ1-5; D is ambiguous. Trimming removed 7 bases from V and 4 bases from J, with 14 bases in between. CDR1 is WSHSY and CDR2 is SAAADI in the germline V gene. The CDR3 is 14 residues long. The chain's CDR3 is CASKGSGENQPQHF. The CDR3 DNA reads as TGCGCCAGCAAGGGATCGGGAGAGAATCAGCCCCAGCATTTT.

J is TRBJ2-1 and V is TRBV7-2, with no clear D. CDR3 length: 13 amino acids. V was trimmed by 2 bases and J by 6 bases, leaving 8 bases between them. From germline, CDR1 is SGHTA and CDR2 FQGNSA. The CDR3 DNA reads TGTGCCAGCAGCTTAAGTCTCAGCAATGAGCAGTTCTTC. This gives the protein CASSLSLSNEQFF.

The rearrangement links TRBV11-1 to TRBJ2-1, with 8 bases aligning to TRBD2. The germline CDR1 and CDR2 sequences are SGHAT and FQDESV (reference sequence). The CDR3 totals 16 residues. Trimming took 4 bases from V and 1 from J; bases not matched to a gene: 6. The CDR3 sequence: CASSSRSGSSYNEQFF. The CDR3 DNA follows: TGTGCCAGCAGCTCCAGGAGCGGGAGTTCCTACAATGAGCAGTTCTTC.

The chain carries TRBV20-1 and TRBJ2-3; D tentatively reads TRBD1 or TRBD2 (5 bases each). The CDR3 length is 14 residues. In germline, CDR1 is DFQATT, CDR2 SNEGSKA (reference sequence). V shed 3 bases and J shed 0 bases, with 10 bases lying between them. Here the CDR3 DNA reads TGCAGTGCTAGTGTCTGGGGGAGCACAGATACGCAGTATTTT. It is translated as CSASVWGSTDTQYF.

V gene TRBV12-3 or TRBV12-4 combines with J gene TRBJ1-2; TRBD1 might be the D (5 bases). This CDR3 contains 13 residues. Between the trimmed V and J ends, which lost 7 bases and 2 bases, there was a span of 11 bases. The CDR3 region is CASTLRGNYGYTF. As DNA, the CDR3 is TGTGCCAGCACTCTCCGGGGGAACTATGGCTACACCTTC.

V gene TRBV4-2 combines with J gene TRBJ1-4; 8 bases agree with TRBD1. The germline CDR1 and CDR2 sequences are LGHNA and YNFKEQ. V trimming: 1 base; J trimming: 8 bases; junction bases outside the gene matches: 6. The length of the CDR3 is 15 residues. Here the CDR3 reads CASSQGTGLGEKLFF. CDR3 DNA sequence: TGTGCCAGCAGCCAAGGGACAGGGTTAGGCGAAAAACTGTTTTTT.

This clonotype was picked up many times. The chain links TRBV18 to TRBJ2-5; D is unresolved. Germline V CDR1 and CDR2: KGHSH, LQKENI. V gave up 3 bases and J gave up 0 bases, with 8 bases separating them. The CDR3 has 14 amino acids. The CDR3 coding sequence is TGTGCCAGCTCACCCCCTGACAACCAAGAGACCCAGTACTTC. Translating gives CASSPPDNQETQYF.

This clonotype was recorded many times. The chain combines TRBV27 with TRBJ2-7; D possibly corresponds to TRBD2 (6 bases). The ends were cut back, 2 bases at V and 7 bases at J, with 15 bases in the middle. In germline, CDR1 is MNHEY, CDR2 SMNVEV (reference sequence). This CDR3 spans 14 amino acids. CDR3 residues: CASSLPGVSGEQYF. For the CDR3, the DNA is TGTGCCAGCAGTTTACCGGGGGTGAGCGGGGAGCAGTACTTC.

The J gene is TRBJ2-1, the V gene TRBV29-1; unclear D gene. Trimming took off 5 bases at V and 3 bases at J, with 5 bases between the two ends. CDR1 is SQVTM and CDR2 is ANQGSEA in the germline V gene. This CDR3 is 11 amino acids long. Here the CDR3 reads CSVRDYNEQFF. The DNA for the CDR3 is TGCAGCGTTAGAGACTACAATGAGCAGTTCTTC.

This clonotype was detected many times. The rearrangement uses TRBV6-5 and TRBJ1-4; 7 bases map to TRBD1. The V segment lost 2 bases and the J segment 6 bases; nucleotides outside the gene matches: 0. The length of the CDR3 is 13 residues. The germline CDR1 and CDR2 sequences are MNHEY and SVGAGI. The DNA for the CDR3 is TGTGCCAGCAGTTACGGGACAGATGAAAAACTGTTTTTT. Protein product: CASSYGTDEKLFF.

Regarding this clonotype: A much larger clone is a single base away; this may be a read error. The chain employs TRBV2 and TRBJ1-4; D unclear. CDR3 length: 15 amino acids. V was pared by 2 bases and J by 7 bases, with 14 bases between. Germline lookup yields CDR1 SNHLY and CDR2 FYNNEI. For the CDR3, the DNA is TGTGCCAGCAGTGAACAGCCAGCCCTGCGTGAAAAACTGTTTTTT. Protein product: CASSEQPALREKLFF. Full variable domain (missing parts from reference TRBV2 and TRBJ1-4): EPEVTQTPSHQVTQMGQEVILRCVPISNHLYFYWYRQILGQKVEFLVSFYNNEISEKSEIFDDQFSVERPDGSNFTLKIRSTKLEDSAMYFCASSEQPALREKLFFGSGTQLSVL.

This clonotype was picked up many times. The CDR3 nucleotides read TGTGCCAGCAGTACCAGGAGGGAGACCCAGTACTTC. It is translated as CASSTRRETQYF. The gene calls are TRBV28 and TRBJ2-5; weak D call: TRBD2 (5 bases). The CDR3 runs to 12 residues. Germline CDR1 and CDR2: MDHEN and SYDVKM. The V end was cut by 5 bases, the J end by 5 bases, with 9 bases between. Full variable domain (outside the CDR3, taken from reference TRBV28 and TRBJ2-5): DVKVTQSSRYLVKRTGEKVFLECVQDMDHENMFWYRQDPGLGLRLIYFSYDVKMKEKGDIPEGYSVSREKKERFSLILESASTNQTSMYLCASSTRRETQYFGPGTRLLVL.

This clonotype was seen repeatedly, ten times or more. The chain couples TRBV27 to TRBJ2-7, with D perhaps matching TRBD1 (6 bases). Germline assignment: CDR1 MNHEY and CDR2 SMNVEV (reference sequence). V was shortened by 5 bases and J by 3 bases, with 29 bases between the two germline ends. The CDR3 spans 19 residues. The CDR3 is CASSPSDPFRGPGRYEQYF. DNA of the CDR3: TGTGCCAGCAGTCCCTCCGACCCGTTCAGGGGCCCTGGGCGCTACGAGCAGTACTTC.

This clonotype has just a few counts. The CDR3 spells CASRGVDFYEQYF. The CDR3 DNA reads TGTGCCAGCAGGGGAGTGGACTTTTACGAGCAGTACTTC. J is TRBJ2-7 and V is TRBV27; D possibly corresponds to TRBD2 (5 bases). This CDR3 has 13 residues. Trimming left V 6 bases short and J 4 bases short, with 13 bases between. Germline V gene sequence: CDR1 MNHEY, CDR2 SMNVEV (reference sequence).

This clonotype was observed at least ten times. The chain couples TRBV28 to TRBJ2-7, with 8 bases identical to TRBD1. Trimming cost V 8 bases and J 3 bases; bases outside gene matches: 9. The CDR3 is 14 residues long. Germline CDR1 is MDHEN and CDR2 is SYDVKM. The CDR3 loop is CASGRQGILYEQYF. The CDR3 region has the DNA TGTGCCAGCGGGAGACAGGGGATCCTCTACGAGCAGTACTTC.

The CDR3: CASGSGSYNSPLHF. The CDR3 bases are TGTGCCAGCGGCTCTGGCTCCTATAATTCACCCCTCCACTTT. The chain joins TRBV9 to TRBJ1-6; D is unclear. The CDR3 sequence is 14 residues long. Trimming cost V 7 bases and J 0 bases, with 8 bases left between them. From germline, CDR1 is SGDLS and CDR2 YYNGEE.

The chain links TRBV20-1 to TRBJ2-7, with TRBD1 identical over 11 bases. The CDR3 runs 14 residues. Germline lookup yields CDR1 DFQATT and CDR2 SNEGSKA (reference sequence). After removal of 5 bases from V and 4 bases from J, the junction contained 7 bases not matched to a gene. CDR3 protein: CSAPWTGGLYEQYF. The CDR3 coding sequence is TGCAGTGCTCCTTGGACAGGGGGCTTATACGAGCAGTACTTC.

In the case of this clonotype: The likely explanation is a read error, given a far larger clone one base away. This rearrangement joins TRBV7-9 to TRBJ1-1; 7 bases match TRBD1. V dropped 5 bases and J dropped 3; count of bases not matched to a gene: 3. Per germline, CDR1 SEHNR and CDR2 FQNEAQ (reference sequence). This CDR3 spans 13 amino acids. The CDR3 bases are TGTGCCAGCAGCCCCACAGGGGACACTGAAGCTTTCTTT. Encoded protein: CASSPTGDTEAFF.

The J gene is TRBJ2-3, the V gene TRBV7-2, with TRBD2 matching 8 bases. This CDR3 is 16 amino acids long. Germline V gene lookup returns CDR1 SGHTA and CDR2 FQGNSA. Unmatched junction bases numbered 8, after V lost 5 bases and J lost 1 base. CDR3 protein: CASSPGSGKGTDTQYF. For the CDR3, the DNA is TGTGCCAGCAGCCCCGGTAGCGGGAAGGGCACAGATACGCAGTATTTT.

Many counts were recorded for this clonotype. The chain recombines TRBV7-2 with TRBJ2-7; 9 bases match TRBD1. J gave up 1 base and V 4 bases, and 8 bases lay outside the gene matches. CDR1 is SGHTA and CDR2 is FQGNSA in the germline V gene. This CDR3 comprises 16 residues. The CDR3 is CASSYNRDRVSYEQYF. DNA of the CDR3: TGTGCCAGCAGCTACAACCGGGACAGGGTTTCCTACGAGCAGTACTTC.

This clonotype was seen once. V gene TRBV18 combines with J gene TRBJ1-6; TRBD1 might be the D (6 bases). This CDR3 has 17 amino acids. CDR1 is KGHSH, CDR2 LQKENI, per germline. Trimming took 3 bases from V and 0 from J, leaving 12 bases between them. The CDR3 DNA is TGTGCCAGCTCACCCCTAGGGGGAAGCTCCTATAATTCACCCCTCCACTTT. Translating gives CASSPLGGSSYNSPLHF.

This clonotype was seen a handful of times. The V gene is TRBV6-1, the J gene TRBJ1-6, with D tentatively TRBD1 (5 bases). Germline loops: CDR1 MNHNS, CDR2 SASEGT. The CDR3 sequence is 15 residues long. V was pared by 5 bases and J by 6 bases, with 14 bases between. CDR3 region: CASSPMQGVNSPLHF. CDR3 sequence (DNA): TGTGCCAGCAGTCCCATGCAGGGTGTTAATTCACCCCTCCACTTT.

This clonotype was counted between two and nine times. The V call is TRBV3-1, the J call TRBJ1-2, with D hard to call. The germline gives CDR1 LGHDT, CDR2 YNNKEL (reference sequence). V lost 0 bases to trimming and J lost 0 bases, with 5 bases between them. The length of the CDR3 is 14 residues. The CDR3 region has the DNA TGTGCCAGCAGCCAAGACTGGACTAACTATGGCTACACCTTC. Encoded protein: CASSQDWTNYGYTF.

This clonotype has at least ten counts. The chain joins TRBV27 to TRBJ1-5, with D possibly matching TRBD1 (5 bases). Trimming left V 5 bases short and J 4 bases short, with 12 bases between. The CDR3 runs to 14 residues. From germline, CDR1 is MNHEY and CDR2 SMNVEV (reference sequence). CDR3 DNA: TGTGCCAGCAGTAGTGAGGGGCAAAATCAGCCCCAGCATTTT. Translating gives CASSSEGQNQPQHF.